One and the same sample provided the 10 T cell receptor beta chains below, sequenced in a study of cytomegalovirus exposure and HLA in healthy donors. Primers for the PCR totalled 60 Vbeta and 13 Jbeta. The repertoire was sequenced with immunoSEQ multiplex PCR; TCRdb's copy has only in-frame clones and lacks some. This table has approximately 180,000 clones, about 87% appearing once. Material: PBMCs. The origin of the receptors is a woman in her late teens or twenties in good health and CMV-seronegative.

With regard to this clone: At one end, the junction sequence differs from germline, possibly due to a read error. The chain carries TRBV7-7 and TRBJ2-5; TRBD2 matches 9 bases. The CDR3 runs to 14 residues. Germline V lookup: CDR1 SSHAT, CDR2 FNYEAQ (reference sequence). CDR3 loop: CASSSLAGAGTQYF. CDR3 DNA: TGTGCTAGCAGCTCTTTAGCGGGGGCAGGGACCCAGTACTTC.

This chain joins TRBV7-9 and TRBJ2-7, with 9 bases fitting TRBD1. V lost 5 bases and J lost 3; bases outside the gene matches: 14. The V gene's germline CDR1 is SEHNR and CDR2 FQNEAQ (reference sequence). There are 17 residues in the CDR3. The CDR3 is CASSPTLGQGLGYEQYF. The CDR3 DNA follows: TGTGCCAGCAGCCCTACTCTGGGACAGGGACTGGGCTACGAGCAGTACTTC.

CDR3 bases: TGTGCCAGCAGATCTGAAACAGGGGCCGGGGAGCTGTTTTTT. This sequence encodes CASRSETGAGELFF. The chain uses TRBV13 and TRBJ2-2, with TRBD1 identical over 7 bases. This CDR3 contains 14 residues. Germline CDR1 and CDR2: PRHDT and FYEKMQ (reference sequence). With V trimmed by 6 bases and J by 6 bases, 7 bases remained unmatched.

V gene TRBV5-1 combines with J gene TRBJ2-6; a weak D match, TRBD1 (5 bases). Trimming shortened V by 0 bases and J by 3 bases, and 10 bases separated the two germline ends. Per the germline V gene, CDR1 is SGHRS and CDR2 is YFSETQ. This CDR3 region has 16 residues. CDR3 nucleotide sequence: TGCGCCAGCAGCTTGGTAGGGGCCGGTGGGGCCAACGTCCTGACTTTC. This gives the protein CASSLVGAGGANVLTF.

This chain links TRBV5-4 with TRBJ1-1; TRBD1 matches at 8 bases. CDR1 and CDR2 (germline): SGHNT, YYREEE (reference sequence). V was pared by 4 bases and J by 5 bases, with 7 bases of the junction left unmatched. The CDR3 loop spans 14 amino acids. CDR3 region: CASSPSTGGTEAFF. The CDR3, as DNA: TGTGCCAGCAGCCCAAGTACAGGGGGAACTGAAGCTTTCTTT.

The rearrangement uses TRBV6-4 and TRBJ1-5; D is ambiguous. CDR1 and CDR2 (germline): MRHNA, SNTAGT. The CDR3 is made up of 13 amino acids. V gave up 3 bases and J gave up 7 bases, with 10 bases separating them. CDR3 in DNA: TGTGCCAGCAGTGAAGAGGCGCGGCAGCCCCAGCATTTT. Translation gives CASSEEARQPQHF.

V gene TRBV14 combines with J gene TRBJ2-2; perhaps TRBD1 as D (5 bases). V was clipped by 2 bases and J by 4 bases, with 11 bases between them. Looked up from germline, CDR1 is SGHDN and CDR2 is FVKESK. This CDR3 region has 15 residues. The CDR3 DNA follows: TGTGCCAGCAGCCAACAGGGTACGGCCACCGGGGAGCTGTTTTTT. This codes for CASSQQGTATGELFF.

This chain connects TRBV7-6 to TRBJ2-7; maybe TRBD2 (5 bases). CDR3 length: 15 amino acids. Per the germline V gene, CDR1 is SGHVS and CDR2 is FNYEAQ. V lost 0 bases and J lost 2, with 11 bases in between. The CDR3 region is CASSLAVGAAYEQYF. The CDR3 coding sequence is TGTGCCAGCAGCTTAGCGGTTGGAGCGGCCTACGAGCAGTACTTC.

V is TRBV7-2 and J is TRBJ2-5, with 15 bases aligning to TRBD2. After removal of 5 bases from V and 2 bases from J, the junction contained 3 bases not matched to a gene. This CDR3 spans 16 amino acids. CDR1 is SGHTA, CDR2 FQGNSA, per germline. The CDR3 sequence is CASSQGLAGGQETQYF. The CDR3 nucleotides are TGTGCCAGCAGCCAGGGACTAGCGGGGGGACAAGAGACCCAGTACTTC.

In this sample, this clone turned up a few times. The V call is TRBV21-1, the J call TRBJ2-1; TRBD2 is the table's D call, not checked against the DNA. TRBV21-1 is listed as a pseudogene. This CDR3 is 14 amino acids long. The CDR3 DNA is TGTGCCAGTCCCAACCGAGTGAGGGAGGGTGAGCAGTTCTTC. This gives the protein CASPNRVREGEQFF.